This is a list of T cell receptor beta chains from one sample in a study of cytomegalovirus exposure and HLA in healthy donors. This table comes from immunoSEQ multiplex PCR, and its TCRdb copy is limited to in-frame clones, with some not included. The sample yields about 70,000 clones, approximately 95% seen once. Specimen: PBMCs. The receptors originated from a man younger than 30 in good health and CMV-seropositive. CDR3s include the opening cysteine and the closing phenylalanine or tryptophan. The order of the fields is V gene, J gene, CDR3 length, D gene, clone size, CDR3 protein, CDR3 DNA. A D gene is named only where the DNA matches it firmly. Size tells how often a clone was seen (once, few, many) or the class of an expanded clone, and some rows leave it out.

v_call: TRBV7-3
j_call: TRBJ2-7
cdr3_length: 15
d_call: -
clone_size: -
cdr3_aa: CASSLLSVGTEEQYF
cdr3_nt: TGTGCCAGCAGCTTACTTTCGGTTGGGACTGAGGAGCAGTACTTC

v_call: TRBV19
j_call: TRBJ1-2
cdr3_length: 14
d_call: -
clone_size: -
cdr3_aa: CASSPTGSNYGYTF
cdr3_nt: TGTGCCAGTAGCCCCACAGGGTCTAACTATGGCTACACCTTC

v_call: TRBV9
j_call: TRBJ1-1
cdr3_length: 14
d_call: -
clone_size: -
cdr3_aa: CASSPTGANTEAFF
cdr3_nt: TGTGCCAGCAGCCCGACAGGAGCGAACACTGAAGCTTTCTTT

v_call: TRBV5-1
j_call: TRBJ2-7
cdr3_length: 15
d_call: TRBD2
clone_size: once
cdr3_aa: CASSFGGSGRNEQYF
cdr3_nt: TGCGCCAGCAGCTTTGGTGGTAGCGGGAGGAACGAGCAGTACTTC

v_call: TRBV30
j_call: TRBJ1-1
cdr3_length: 14
d_call: -
clone_size: few
cdr3_aa: CAWSGSSLDTEAFF
cdr3_nt: TGTGCCTGGAGCGGGTCGTCGTTGGACACTGAAGCTTTCTTT

v_call: TRBV28
j_call: TRBJ1-5
cdr3_length: 15
d_call: TRBD1
clone_size: -
cdr3_aa: CASRRGTGGLRPQHF
cdr3_nt: TGTGCCAGCAGACGAGGGACAGGGGGTTTGAGGCCCCAGCATTTT

v_call: TRBV2
j_call: TRBJ2-5
cdr3_length: 14
d_call: -
clone_size: -
cdr3_aa: CASSEVFGEETQYF
cdr3_nt: TGTGCCAGCAGTGAAGTGTTCGGGGAAGAGACCCAGTACTTC

v_call: TRBV7-6
j_call: TRBJ1-5
cdr3_length: 15
d_call: TRBD1
clone_size: -
cdr3_aa: CASSLEGAGNQPQHF
cdr3_nt: TGTGCCAGCAGCTTGGAGGGGGCGGGCAATCAGCCCCAGCATTTT

v_call: TRBV5-1
j_call: TRBJ1-1
cdr3_length: 14
d_call: -
clone_size: -
cdr3_aa: CASSLGTVNTEAFF
cdr3_nt: TGCGCCAGCAGCTTGGGGACAGTGAACACTGAAGCTTTCTTT

v_call: TRBV6-5
j_call: TRBJ1-1
cdr3_length: 14
d_call: TRBD1
clone_size: -
cdr3_aa: CASRPDREVTEAFF
cdr3_nt: TGTGCCAGCAGACCCGACAGGGAGGTAACTGAAGCTTTCTTT

v_call: TRBV27
j_call: TRBJ2-3
cdr3_length: 18
d_call: TRBD2
clone_size: -
cdr3_aa: CASSHFPTSGRAPDTQYF
cdr3_nt: TGTGCCAGCAGTCACTTCCCCACTAGCGGGAGGGCCCCAGATACGCAGTATTTT

v_call: TRBV7-8
j_call: TRBJ2-5
cdr3_length: 16
d_call: TRBD1
clone_size: -
cdr3_aa: CASSLVWDRGQETQYF
cdr3_nt: TGTGCCAGCAGCTTAGTTTGGGACAGGGGACAAGAGACCCAGTACTTC

v_call: TRBV6-1
j_call: TRBJ2-7
cdr3_length: 15
d_call: -
clone_size: -
cdr3_aa: CASSELFASSYEQYF
cdr3_nt: TGTGCCAGCAGTGAATTATTCGCGAGCTCCTACGAGCAGTACTTC

v_call: TRBV6-1
j_call: TRBJ2-7
cdr3_length: 16
d_call: TRBD2
clone_size: -
cdr3_aa: CAISEPPGLDVYEQYF
cdr3_nt: TGTGCCATCAGTGAGCCTCCGGGACTAGATGTCTACGAGCAGTACTTC

v_call: TRBV10-1
j_call: TRBJ1-1
cdr3_length: 13
d_call: -
clone_size: -
cdr3_aa: CASTEGRGTEAFF
cdr3_nt: TGCGCCAGCACCGAAGGAAGGGGGACTGAAGCTTTCTTT

v_call: TRBV18
j_call: TRBJ2-1
cdr3_length: 15
d_call: -
clone_size: -
cdr3_aa: CASSPPGNSYNEQFF
cdr3_nt: TGTGCCAGCTCACCACCCGGGAACTCCTACAATGAGCAGTTCTTC

v_call: TRBV30
j_call: TRBJ2-1
cdr3_length: 12
d_call: -
clone_size: once
cdr3_aa: CACVDLGNEQFF
cdr3_nt: TGTGCCTGTGTCGACTTGGGCAATGAGCAGTTCTTC

v_call: TRBV5-4
j_call: TRBJ1-2
cdr3_length: 13
d_call: TRBD1
clone_size: -
cdr3_aa: CASRGQADYGYTF
cdr3_nt: TGTGCCAGCAGGGGACAGGCAGACTATGGCTACACCTTC

v_call: TRBV7-9
j_call: TRBJ2-1
cdr3_length: 15
d_call: TRBD1
clone_size: -
cdr3_aa: CASSSPAGQVGEQFF
cdr3_nt: TGTGCCAGCAGCTCCCCTGCTGGACAGGTCGGGGAGCAGTTCTTC

v_call: TRBV7-9
j_call: TRBJ2-1
cdr3_length: 15
d_call: TRBD2
clone_size: -
cdr3_aa: CASSYGLAGYNEQFF
cdr3_nt: TGTGCCAGCAGCTATGGACTAGCGGGGTACAATGAGCAGTTCTTC

v_call: TRBV5-4
j_call: TRBJ2-3
cdr3_length: 16
d_call: TRBD2
clone_size: -
cdr3_aa: CASSLWTSGRTDTQYF
cdr3_nt: TGTGCCAGCAGCCTATGGACTAGCGGGAGGACAGATACGCAGTATTTT

v_call: TRBV4-1
j_call: TRBJ1-1
cdr3_length: 15
d_call: -
clone_size: -
cdr3_aa: CASSQTGGIYTEAFF
cdr3_nt: TGCGCCAGCAGCCAAACGGGGGGGATATACACTGAAGCTTTCTTT

v_call: TRBV10-1
j_call: TRBJ2-7
cdr3_length: 14
d_call: -
clone_size: -
cdr3_aa: CASSESGGPYEQYF
cdr3_nt: TGCGCCAGCAGTGAGTCGGGGGGACCCTACGAGCAGTACTTC

v_call: TRBV19
j_call: TRBJ1-2
cdr3_length: 15
d_call: -
clone_size: medium-sized
cdr3_aa: CASRITGTSLYGYTF
cdr3_nt: TGTGCCAGTAGGATCACCGGGACAAGCCTCTATGGCTACACCTTC

v_call: TRBV14
j_call: TRBJ2-2
cdr3_length: 14
d_call: -
clone_size: -
cdr3_aa: CASSQYRETGELFF
cdr3_nt: TGTGCCAGCAGCCAATACAGGGAAACCGGGGAGCTGTTTTTT

v_call: TRBV30
j_call: TRBJ2-1
cdr3_length: 16
d_call: TRBD2
clone_size: -
cdr3_aa: CAWNGKGLAGYNEQFF
cdr3_nt: TGTGCCTGGAATGGAAAGGGACTAGCGGGGTACAATGAGCAGTTCTTC

v_call: TRBV9
j_call: TRBJ1-4
cdr3_length: 15
d_call: TRBD1
clone_size: -
cdr3_aa: CASSFSGGLNEKLFF
cdr3_nt: TGTGCCAGCAGCTTTTCAGGGGGGCTTAATGAAAAACTGTTTTTT

v_call: TRBV7-9
j_call: TRBJ1-1
cdr3_length: 14
d_call: -
clone_size: -
cdr3_aa: CASSLASGGQGAFF
cdr3_nt: TGTGCCAGCAGCTTAGCGTCGGGCGGCCAGGGAGCTTTCTTT